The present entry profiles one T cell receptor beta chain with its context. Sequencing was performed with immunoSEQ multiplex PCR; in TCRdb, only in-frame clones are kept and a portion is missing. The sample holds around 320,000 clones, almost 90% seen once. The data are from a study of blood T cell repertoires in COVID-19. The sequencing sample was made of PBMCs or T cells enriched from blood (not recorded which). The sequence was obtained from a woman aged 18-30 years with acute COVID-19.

CDR3 sequence (DNA): TGTGCCAGCAGCTCCCTTAGCGGGAGCTCCTACAATGAGCAGTTCTTC. Its protein is CASSSLSGSSYNEQFF. The chain has TRBV11-2 and TRBJ2-1; 9 nucleotides match TRBD2. Germline CDR1 SGHAT, CDR2 FQNNGV. After removal of 4 bases from V and 0 bases from J, the junction contained 4 bases not matched to a gene. The CDR3 is made up of 16 amino acids.